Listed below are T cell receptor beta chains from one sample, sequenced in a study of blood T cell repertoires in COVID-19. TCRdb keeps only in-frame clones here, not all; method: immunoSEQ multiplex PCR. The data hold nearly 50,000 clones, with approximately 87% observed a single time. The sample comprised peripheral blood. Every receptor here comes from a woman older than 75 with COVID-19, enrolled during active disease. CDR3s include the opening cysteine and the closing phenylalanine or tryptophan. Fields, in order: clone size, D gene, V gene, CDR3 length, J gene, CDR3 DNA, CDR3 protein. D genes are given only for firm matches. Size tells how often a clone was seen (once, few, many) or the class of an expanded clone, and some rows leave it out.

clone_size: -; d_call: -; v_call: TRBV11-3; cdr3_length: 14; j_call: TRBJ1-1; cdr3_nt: TGTGCCAGCAGCTTGACGGGGATGAACACTGAAGCTTTCTTT; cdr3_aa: CASSLTGMNTEAFF
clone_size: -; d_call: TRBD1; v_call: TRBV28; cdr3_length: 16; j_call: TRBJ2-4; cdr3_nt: TGTGCCAGCAGACTCTCGACAGGGCTAGCCAAAAACATTCAGTACTTC; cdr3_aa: CASRLSTGLAKNIQYF
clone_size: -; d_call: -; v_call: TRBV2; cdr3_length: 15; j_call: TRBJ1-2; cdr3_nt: TGTGCCAGCAGTTTCTACCCGGGAGCTAACTATGGCTACACCTTC; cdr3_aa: CASSFYPGANYGYTF
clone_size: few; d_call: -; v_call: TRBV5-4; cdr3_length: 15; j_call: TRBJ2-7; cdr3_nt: TGTGCCAGCAGCTTGCGGGGTGCGCCTTCCTACGAGCAGTACTTC; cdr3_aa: CASSLRGAPSYEQYF
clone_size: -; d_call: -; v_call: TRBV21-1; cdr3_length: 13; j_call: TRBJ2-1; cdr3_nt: TGTGCCAGCAGCAAAGTAGTTAAGTATGAGCAGTTCTTC; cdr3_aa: CASSKVVKYEQFF
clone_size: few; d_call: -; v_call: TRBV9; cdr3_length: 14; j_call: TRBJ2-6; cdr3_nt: TGTGCCAGCAGCGTATACTCTGGGGCCAACGTCCTGACTTTC; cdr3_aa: CASSVYSGANVLTF
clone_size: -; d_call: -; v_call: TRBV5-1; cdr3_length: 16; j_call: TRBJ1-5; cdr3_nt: TGCGCCAGCAGCTTGGGTTCGGGGGTTAGCAATCAGCCCCAGCATTTT; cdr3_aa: CASSLGSGVSNQPQHF
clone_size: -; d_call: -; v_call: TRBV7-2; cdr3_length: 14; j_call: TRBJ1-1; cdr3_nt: TGTGCCAGCAGCTTCGACAGGAGGAACACTGAAGCTTTCTTT; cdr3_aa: CASSFDRRNTEAFF
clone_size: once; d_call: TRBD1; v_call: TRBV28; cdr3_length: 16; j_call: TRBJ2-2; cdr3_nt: TGTGCCAGCAGTTTGCCTGACAGGGGACCCGCCGGGGAGCTGTTTTTT; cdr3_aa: CASSLPDRGPAGELFF
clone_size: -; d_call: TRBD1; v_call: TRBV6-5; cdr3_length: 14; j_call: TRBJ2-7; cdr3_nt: TGTGCCAGCAGTTTAACAGGGGGCGCGGGCGAGCAGTACTTC; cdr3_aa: CASSLTGGAGEQYF
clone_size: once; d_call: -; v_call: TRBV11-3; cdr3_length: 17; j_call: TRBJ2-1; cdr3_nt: TGTGCCAGCAGCTTAGATCGTGGCAGGGTCCTCTACAATGAGCAGTTCTTC; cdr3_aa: CASSLDRGRVLYNEQFF
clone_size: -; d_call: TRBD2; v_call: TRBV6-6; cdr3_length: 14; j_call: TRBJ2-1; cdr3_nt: TGTGCCAGCAGTCCCGGGACTAGCGGGAATGTGGAGTTCTTC; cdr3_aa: CASSPGTSGNVEFF
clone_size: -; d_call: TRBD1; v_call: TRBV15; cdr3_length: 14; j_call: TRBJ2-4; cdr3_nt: TGTGCCACCAGCAGAGAGGGACAGCAAAACATTCAGTACTTC; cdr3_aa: CATSREGQQNIQYF
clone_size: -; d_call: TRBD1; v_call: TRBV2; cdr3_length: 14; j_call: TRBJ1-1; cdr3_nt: TGTGCCAGCAGTTTGTGGACAGGGAACACTGAAGCTTTCTTT; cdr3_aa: CASSLWTGNTEAFF
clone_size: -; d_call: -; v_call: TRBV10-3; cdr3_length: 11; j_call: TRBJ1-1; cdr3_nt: TGTGCCATCAGGGACACGGGTGAAGCTTTCTTT; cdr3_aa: CAIRDTGEAFF
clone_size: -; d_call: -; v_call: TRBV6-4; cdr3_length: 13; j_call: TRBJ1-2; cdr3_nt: TGTGCCAGCAGTTTAAGGCTGGCGGGTGGCTACACCTTC; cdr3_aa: CASSLRLAGGYTF
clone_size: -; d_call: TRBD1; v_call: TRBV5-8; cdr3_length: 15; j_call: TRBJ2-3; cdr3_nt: TGTGCCAGCAGCTTGGGGGGACAGCCTGTCGATACGCAGTATTTT; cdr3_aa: CASSLGGQPVDTQYF
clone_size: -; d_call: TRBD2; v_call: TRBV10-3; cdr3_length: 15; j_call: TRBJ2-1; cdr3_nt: TGTGCCATCAGTACTAGCGGGAGCTCCTACAATGAGCAGTTCTTC; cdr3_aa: CAISTSGSSYNEQFF
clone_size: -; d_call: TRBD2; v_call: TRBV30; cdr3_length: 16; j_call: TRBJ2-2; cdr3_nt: TGTGCCTGGAGTAGAGAACTAGCGGTGATCACCGGGGAGCTGTTTTTT; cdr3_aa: CAWSRELAVITGELFF
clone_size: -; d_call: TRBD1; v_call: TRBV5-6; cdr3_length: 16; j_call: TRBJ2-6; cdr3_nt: TGTGCCAGCGGGGGGACAGGGAGCTCTGGGGCCAACGTCCTGACTTTC; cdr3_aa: CASGGTGSSGANVLTF
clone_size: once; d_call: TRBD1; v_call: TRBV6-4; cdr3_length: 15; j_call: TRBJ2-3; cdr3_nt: TGTGCCAGCAGTCTAGACAGGGGTGGTACAGATACGCAGTATTTT; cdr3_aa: CASSLDRGGTDTQYF
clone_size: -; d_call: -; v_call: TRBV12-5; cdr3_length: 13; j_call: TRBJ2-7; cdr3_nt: TGTGCTAGTGGTTTGGGTCCCACCTACGAGCAGTACTTC; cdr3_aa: CASGLGPTYEQYF
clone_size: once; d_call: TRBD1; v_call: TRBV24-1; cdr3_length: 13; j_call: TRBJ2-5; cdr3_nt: TGTGCCACCCAACAGGGGAGAACGGAGACCCAGTACTTC; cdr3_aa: CATQQGRTETQYF
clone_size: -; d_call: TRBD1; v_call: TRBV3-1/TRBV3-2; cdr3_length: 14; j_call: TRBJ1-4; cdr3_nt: TGTGCCAGCAGCCTCAGGACAGGGGGTGAAAAACTGTTTTTT; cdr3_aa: CASSLRTGGEKLFF
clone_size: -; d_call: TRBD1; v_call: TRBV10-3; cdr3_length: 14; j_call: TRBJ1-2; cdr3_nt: TGTGCCATCAACCCAGATGGACAGGGTAATGGCTACACCTTC; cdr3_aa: CAINPDGQGNGYTF
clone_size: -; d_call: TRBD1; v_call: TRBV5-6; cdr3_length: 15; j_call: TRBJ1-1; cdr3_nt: TGTGCCAGCAGCGGGGTGACAGGGTATCGGACTGAAGCTTTCTTT; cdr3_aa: CASSGVTGYRTEAFF
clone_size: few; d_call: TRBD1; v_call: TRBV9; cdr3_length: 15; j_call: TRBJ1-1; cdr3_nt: TGTGCCAGCAGCGTAGGGGACAGCATGAACACTGAAGCTTTCTTT; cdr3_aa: CASSVGDSMNTEAFF
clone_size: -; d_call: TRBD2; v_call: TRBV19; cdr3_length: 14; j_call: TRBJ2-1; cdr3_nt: TGTGCCAGTACACCTAGCGGGAGGCGGAATGAGCAGTTCTTC; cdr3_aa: CASTPSGRRNEQFF
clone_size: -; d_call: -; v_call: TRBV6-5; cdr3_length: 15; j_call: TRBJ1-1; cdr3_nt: TGTGCCAGCAGTTTCTCCACAGGGACGGGCGCTGAAGCTTTCTTT; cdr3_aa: CASSFSTGTGAEAFF
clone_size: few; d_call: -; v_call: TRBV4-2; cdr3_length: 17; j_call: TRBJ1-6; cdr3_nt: TGTGCCAGCAGCCCTCGGGAAGAGGCCCGGCGAGGTTCACCCCTCCACTTT; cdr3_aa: CASSPREEARRGSPLHF
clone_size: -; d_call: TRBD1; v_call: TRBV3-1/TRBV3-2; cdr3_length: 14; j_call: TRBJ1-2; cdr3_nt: TGTGCCAGCAGCTACCGGGACAGGGGTGGTGGCTACACCTTC; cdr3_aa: CASSYRDRGGGYTF
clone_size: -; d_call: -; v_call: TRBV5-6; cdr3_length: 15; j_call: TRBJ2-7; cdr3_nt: TGTGCCAGCAGCTTTCGGGGTTTCAGCTCCTACGAGCAGTACTTC; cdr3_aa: CASSFRGFSSYEQYF
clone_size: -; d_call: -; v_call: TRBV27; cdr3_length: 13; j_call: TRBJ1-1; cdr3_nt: TGTGCCAGCAGTTCCCTTTGGACAGCCCAAGCTTTCTTT; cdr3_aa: CASSSLWTAQAFF
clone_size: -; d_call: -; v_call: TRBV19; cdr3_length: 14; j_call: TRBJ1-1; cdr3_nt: TGTGCCACTGGGGAACAGGGAATAAACACTGAAGCTTTCTTT; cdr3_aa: CATGEQGINTEAFF
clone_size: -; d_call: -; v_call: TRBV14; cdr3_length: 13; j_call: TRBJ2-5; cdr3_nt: TGTGCCAGCAGCCAAGTGGGGCTCGGGACCCAGTACTTC; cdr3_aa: CASSQVGLGTQYF
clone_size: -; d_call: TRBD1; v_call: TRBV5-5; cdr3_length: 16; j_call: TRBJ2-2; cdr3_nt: TGTGCCAGCAGCGGCTGGGACAGGGTGAACACCGGGGAGCTGTTTTTT; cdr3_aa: CASSGWDRVNTGELFF
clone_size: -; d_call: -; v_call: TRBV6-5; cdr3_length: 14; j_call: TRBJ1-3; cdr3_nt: TGTGCCAGCAGTTTTACAGGACAGGGAAACACCATATATTTT; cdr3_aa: CASSFTGQGNTIYF
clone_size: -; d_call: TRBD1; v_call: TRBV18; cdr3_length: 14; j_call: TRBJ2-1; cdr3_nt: TGTGCCAGCTCAATCGGACAGGGAGTAGGGGTGCAGTTCTTC; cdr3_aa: CASSIGQGVGVQFF
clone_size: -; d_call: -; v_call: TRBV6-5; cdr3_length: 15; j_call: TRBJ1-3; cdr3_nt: TGTGCCAGCAGTTACGGAAGGGGCTCTGGAAACACCATATATTTT; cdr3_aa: CASSYGRGSGNTIYF
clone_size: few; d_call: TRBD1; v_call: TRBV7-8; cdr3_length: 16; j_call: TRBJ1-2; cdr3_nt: TGTGCCAGCAGCTCGCGCACAGGGGAAGGAAACTATGGCTACACCTTC; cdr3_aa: CASSSRTGEGNYGYTF
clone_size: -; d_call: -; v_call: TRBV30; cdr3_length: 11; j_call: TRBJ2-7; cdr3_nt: TGTGCCTGGAGTGTATCGAGCGAGCAGTACTTC; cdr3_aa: CAWSVSSEQYF
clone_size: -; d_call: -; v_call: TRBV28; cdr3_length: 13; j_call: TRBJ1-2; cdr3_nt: TGTGCCAGCAGCCCTGACAGTGTCGGGGGCTACACCTTC; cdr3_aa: CASSPDSVGGYTF
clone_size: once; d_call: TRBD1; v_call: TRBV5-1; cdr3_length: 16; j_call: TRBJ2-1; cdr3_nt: TGCGCCAGCAGCCCCCAAGGGACAGGGATGGGCAATGAGCAGTTCTTC; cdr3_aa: CASSPQGTGMGNEQFF
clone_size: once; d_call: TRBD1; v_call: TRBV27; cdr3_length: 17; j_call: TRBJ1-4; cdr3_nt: TGTGCCAGCAGTTTTAGGGGGAGGGGCAGGGGGCAAGAAAAACTGTTTTTT; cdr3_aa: CASSFRGRGRGQEKLFF
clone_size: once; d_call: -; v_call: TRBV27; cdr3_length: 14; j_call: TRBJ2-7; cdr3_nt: TGTGCCAGCAGCACTATCCAGGGCCGGGCCGAGCAGTACTTC; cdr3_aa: CASSTIQGRAEQYF
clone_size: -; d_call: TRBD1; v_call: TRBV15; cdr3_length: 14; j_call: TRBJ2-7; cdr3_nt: TGTGCCACCAGCACAATACAGGGGGCGAGGGAGCAGTACTTC; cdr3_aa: CATSTIQGAREQYF
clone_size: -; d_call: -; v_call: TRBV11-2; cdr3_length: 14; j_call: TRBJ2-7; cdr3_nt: TGTGCCAGCACCTCCCGCGTAGAGGTCCACGAGCAGTACTTC; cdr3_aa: CASTSRVEVHEQYF
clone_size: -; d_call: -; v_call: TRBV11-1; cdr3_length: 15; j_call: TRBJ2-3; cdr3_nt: TGTGCCAGCAGTCGTAATCAGGGGGGAACAGATACGCAGTATTTT; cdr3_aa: CASSRNQGGTDTQYF
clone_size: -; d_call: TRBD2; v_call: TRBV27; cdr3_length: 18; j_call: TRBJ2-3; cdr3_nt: TGTGCCAGCAGTACCCCCTCACTAGCGGGGGGGAACACAGATACGCAGTATTTT; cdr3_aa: CASSTPSLAGGNTDTQYF
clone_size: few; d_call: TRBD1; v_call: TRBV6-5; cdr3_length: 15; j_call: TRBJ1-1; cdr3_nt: TGTGCCAGCAGTTCGATCGACAGGGTTGACACTGAAGCTTTCTTT; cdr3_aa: CASSSIDRVDTEAFF